The clone carrying this TCR beta chain was recorded at least ten times. Its antigen remains unknown. RNA transcripts served as the template for amplifying TCR beta CDR3 regions. The TCR CDR3 was amplified in a first-round RT-PCR using the HTBI primer set. TCRdb processed the multiplex PCR reads anew with MiXCR; each CDR3 protein has one entry. The repertoire holds some 600,000 distinct CDR3 sequences, with 35% to 55% as singletons. This specimen belongs to a study of T cells in Graves' hyperthyroidism and ophthalmopathy. Study results and limitations: Also found in blood were most expanded thyroid clonotypes above 0.001.

Trimming cost V 3 bases and J 5 bases; bases outside gene matches: 7. Germline CDR1 is ENHRY and CDR2 is SYGVKD. The CDR3 length is 15 residues. Aged 18 to 65, the patients had hyperthyroidism that was newly diagnosed and had lasted under 2 months. The sequence was collected from a woman aged 18-29 years with Graves' hyperthyroidism. The specimen sequenced was peripheral blood or thyroid tissue (not recorded which). This sequence joins TRBV10-3 and TRBJ1-2; 9 bases agree with TRBD1. For the CDR3, the DNA is TGTGCCATCAGTGACCCCACCGGGACAGGGTATGGCTACACCTTC. The encoded protein is CAISDPTGTGYGYTF.